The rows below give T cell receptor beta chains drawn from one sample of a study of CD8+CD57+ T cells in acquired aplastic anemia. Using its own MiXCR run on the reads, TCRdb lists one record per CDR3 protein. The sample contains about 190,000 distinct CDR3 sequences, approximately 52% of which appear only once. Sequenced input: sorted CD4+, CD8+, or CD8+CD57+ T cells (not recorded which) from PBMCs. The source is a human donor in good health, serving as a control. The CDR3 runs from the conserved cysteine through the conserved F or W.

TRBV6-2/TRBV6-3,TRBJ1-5,CASSRPPGTGYNQPQHF
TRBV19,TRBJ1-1,CASSIREVDTEASF
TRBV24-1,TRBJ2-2,CATSDSAGTGWPNTGELFF
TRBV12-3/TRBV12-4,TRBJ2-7,CASSWAVSYEQYF
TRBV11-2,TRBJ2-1,CASSLDRRRGTYNEQFF
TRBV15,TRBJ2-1,CATSGDKLATSTNSYNEQFF
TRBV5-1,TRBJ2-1,CASSDRDRAYNEQFF
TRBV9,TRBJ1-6,CASSVQQGKNSPLHF
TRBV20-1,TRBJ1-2,CSYPDRGEVYGYTF
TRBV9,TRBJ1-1,CASSTAQGLGTEAFF
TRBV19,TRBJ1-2,CASSITGDYGYTF
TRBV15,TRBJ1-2,CATSKRPNPREGYTF
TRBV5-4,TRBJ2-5,CASSSGLAERTQYF
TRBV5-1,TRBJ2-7,CASSSGQVYEQYF
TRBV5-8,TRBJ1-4,CASSPGQGAAVEKLFF
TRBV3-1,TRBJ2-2,CASRRAPNTGELFF
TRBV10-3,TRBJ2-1,CAISFDVRGYNEQFF
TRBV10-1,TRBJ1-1,CASMEVYREAFF
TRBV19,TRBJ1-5,CASSIDEPGQPQHF
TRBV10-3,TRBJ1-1,CAISLQGADTEAFF
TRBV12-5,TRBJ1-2,CASGLRTGDAGGYTF
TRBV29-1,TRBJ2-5,CSVDSTSGYQETQYF
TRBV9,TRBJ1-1,CASSEGDRTAGAFF
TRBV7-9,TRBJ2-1,CASSPAGGYNEQFF
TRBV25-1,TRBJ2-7,CASSDSTLTRWEQYF
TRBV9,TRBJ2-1,CASSLSQGNEQFF
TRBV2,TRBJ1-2,CASSVTGKSGYTF
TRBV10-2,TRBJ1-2,CASSETSGQEQYGYTF
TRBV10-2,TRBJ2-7,CASNAGQGQGQNEQYF
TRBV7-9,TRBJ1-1,CASSLFDGREAFF
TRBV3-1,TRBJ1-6,CASSPSTQGANSPLHF
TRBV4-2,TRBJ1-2,CASSQDRPAYGYTF
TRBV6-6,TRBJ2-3,CASRDSGLSGGSTDTQYF
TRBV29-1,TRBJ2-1,CSVEDLSAALTDTQFF
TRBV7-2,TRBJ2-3,CASSLLAGDPTDTQYF
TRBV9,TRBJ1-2,CASSVGTVRDGYTF
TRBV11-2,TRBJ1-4,CASSRQGSFKKLFF
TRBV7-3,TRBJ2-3,CASSLDSGGTDTQYF
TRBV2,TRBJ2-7,CASSVGWAGQTIPYSF
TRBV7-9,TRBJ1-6,CASTTQGLDNSPLHF
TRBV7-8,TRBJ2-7,CASSAGDRGLDGEQYF
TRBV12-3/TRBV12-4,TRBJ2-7,CASSGDEQYF
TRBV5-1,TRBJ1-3,CASRFGTGVENTIYF